This T cell receptor (beta chain) was captured in a study of T cells after yellow fever vaccination. Deletions cut 5 bases from V and 7 bases from J, with 26 bases between. The CDR3 loop spans 17 amino acids. In germline, CDR1 is SGHTA, CDR2 FQGNSA. TCRdb fed the 5' RACE reads into MiXCR, producing one record per CDR3 protein. The table records 300,000 to 350,000 distinct CDR3 sequences, approximately 8% of them present only once. Points on this clonotype: The antigen is not known.

Regarding the study as a whole: Though it reached lower strength, the secondary response hit its peak faster, day 5 versus 15. In FACS-sorted repertoires, abundant clonotypes from the bulk population could appear as contaminants.

This sequence was found in a man aged 18 to 29 who received the YFV17D yellow fever vaccine. The V and J genes are TRBV7-2 and TRBJ1-2, with D tentatively TRBD1 (5 bases). Sequences were derived from PBMCs, sampled roughly seven weeks after the first yellow fever vaccination. The CDR3 DNA reads TGTGCCAGCAGCCGAGGGGAGGGGCTCGGGCCAAGCAGTGGCTACACCTTC. Its protein product is CASSRGEGLGPSSGYTF.